A single sample gave rise to the 4 T cell receptor beta chains below, sequenced in a study of shared T cell receptors in the human thymus. Assay: immunoSEQ multiplex PCR; the TCRdb copy retains only in-frame clones and omits some. Of hundreds of thousands of clones listed, around 87% are singletons. Another study also made use of these data, one on human thymus T cells.

Material: thymocytes. All receptors come from a boy younger than two with a congenital heart defect.

The chain recombines TRBV7-3 with TRBJ1-1; 7 nucleotides agree with TRBD1. The J segment lost 5 bases and the V segment lost 4 bases, leaving 4 bases of the junction unmatched. This CDR3 contains 13 residues. Germline lookup yields CDR1 SGHTA and CDR2 FQGTGA. CDR3 loop: CASSSRGRTEAFF. CDR3 in DNA: TGTGCCAGCAGCTCCAGGGGGAGAACTGAAGCTTTCTTT.

The CDR3 sequence: CASSPPGADTQYF. The CDR3 DNA sequence: TGTGCCAGCAGTCCGCCCGGTGCAGATACGCAGTATTTT. The rearrangement uses TRBV27 and TRBJ2-3; D uncertain. The V and J ends lost 5 bases and 4 bases respectively, with 10 bases between them. The length of the CDR3 is 13 residues. Germline CDR1 and CDR2: MNHEY and SMNVEV (reference sequence).

The chain carries TRBV7-2 and TRBJ2-1; D remains unclear. Between the trimmed V and J ends, which lost 4 bases and 3 bases, there was a span of 16 bases. CDR3 length: 16 residues. In germline, CDR1 is SGHTA, CDR2 FQGNSA. In DNA, the CDR3 is TGTGCCAGCAGCTCAAAGTCCCAGACATTCTACAATGAGCAGTTCTTC. Translated: CASSSKSQTFYNEQFF.

The chain has TRBV27 and TRBJ2-4, with TRBD1 matching over 8 bases. Germline CDR1 MNHEY, CDR2 SMNVEV (reference sequence). The CDR3 loop spans 14 amino acids. Trimming cost V 5 bases and J 1 base; bases outside gene matches: 1. This CDR3 reads CASSRQGAKNIQYF. As DNA, the CDR3 is TGTGCCAGCAGTCGACAGGGGGCCAAAAACATTCAGTACTTC.